Here is one T cell receptor beta chain with its context. The antigen remains undetermined. The entry originates in a study of neoadjuvant nivolumab and ipilimumab in lung cancer. Study outcomes and limitations: TCR richness and clonality were higher in tumors than adjacent uninvolved lung. Resected-tumor TCR richness correlated positively with pretherapy blood richness. Only a single major-pathologic-response sample was available for clonality analysis.

The repertoire was sequenced with immunoSEQ multiplex PCR; TCRdb's copy has only in-frame clones and lacks some. The data show 15,000 to 20,000 clones, 79% seen once. Germline CDR1 KGHSH, CDR2 LQKENI. The CDR3 contains 15 residues. V was pared by 2 bases and J by 0 bases, with 8 bases between. The chain is built from TRBV18 and TRBJ1-3; D not certain. This TCR derives from an adult with non-small cell lung cancer. Source: tumor tissue, taken after neoadjuvant nivolumab, alone or with ipilimumab, at or shortly before surgery. CDR3 loop: CASSPLDDSGNTIYF. CDR3 bases: TGTGCCAGCTCACCATTAGACGACTCTGGAAACACCATATATTTT.